A selection of T cell receptor beta chains follows, all from one sample in a study of blood T cell repertoires in COVID-19. Assay used: immunoSEQ multiplex PCR; TCRdb lists only in-frame clones, some missing. This table holds around 250,000 clones, about nine tenths found once. Material: peripheral blood. These receptors came from a woman aged 40 to 49 who had recovered from COVID-19. Each CDR3 is given without its conserved first and last residue. A D gene is named only where the DNA matches it firmly. Part of the rows lack a size; the others show once, few, many or a class for expanded clones.

CDR3,D,J,size,V
ASSFGGGPPLNTEAF,NA,TRBJ1-1,NA,TRBV27
ATTGTGGTEAF,TRBD1,TRBJ1-1,few,TRBV25-1
ASSGAGGSYNEQF,TRBD2,TRBJ2-1,NA,TRBV9
ASSLGTSGATDTQY,TRBD2,TRBJ2-3,NA,TRBV7-7
ASSIRLAGAGADTQY,TRBD2,TRBJ2-3,NA,TRBV19
ASAGQEPYEQY,TRBD1,TRBJ2-7,NA,TRBV18
AWRAFPDWAYTGELF,NA,TRBJ2-2,NA,TRBV30
ASRSTSGSLIEQF,TRBD2,TRBJ2-1,NA,TRBV6-6
ASSILAGEGSPLH,NA,TRBJ1-6,NA,TRBV19
ASSSPPGQGADEQY,TRBD1,TRBJ2-7,NA,TRBV5-1
ASSLEALEPQH,NA,TRBJ1-5,few,TRBV11-2
ASSPTTSGTSTDTQY,TRBD2,TRBJ2-3,NA,TRBV18
ASSPAAGHATNEKLF,NA,TRBJ1-4,NA,TRBV9
ASSLSGGSYNEQF,TRBD1,TRBJ2-1,once,TRBV5-1
SASESGGKNQPQH,NA,TRBJ1-5,NA,TRBV20-1
ASSIGREVNEQF,TRBD2,TRBJ2-1,NA,TRBV19
ASSHPGQGQETQY,TRBD1,TRBJ2-5,NA,TRBV3-1/TRBV3-2
ASSSRLAPKDTQY,TRBD2,TRBJ2-3,once,TRBV2
ASSINWGGGGPDGELF,TRBD2,TRBJ2-2,NA,TRBV27
ASSLRTVRTGEGGYT,NA,TRBJ1-2,NA,TRBV5-6
ASSLGTSGSWEKGYEQY,TRBD2,TRBJ2-7,NA,TRBV27
SVQAGLTEQY,TRBD2,TRBJ2-7,NA,TRBV29-1
ASSPQGTRARDEQY,TRBD2,TRBJ2-7,few,TRBV11-1
ASSPKGAGQPQH,TRBD1,TRBJ1-5,NA,TRBV7-9
AWSEGTGWYGYT,TRBD1,TRBJ1-2,once,TRBV30
ASSDRGGRLDSPLH,NA,TRBJ1-6,NA,TRBV2
AISESVGSTNTGELF,NA,TRBJ2-2,many,TRBV10-3
ASSGDSYEQY,TRBD1,TRBJ2-7,NA,TRBV5-1
ASSRQGDEYSPLH,TRBD1,TRBJ1-6,once,TRBV7-9
ASSLEGGLADNTGELF,TRBD2,TRBJ2-2,NA,TRBV5-1
ASSEGGRSPDTQY,TRBD2,TRBJ2-3,NA,TRBV6-1
ASSLGTGYNQPQH,TRBD1,TRBJ1-5,once,TRBV5-1
ASSYRADTEAF,NA,TRBJ1-1,NA,TRBV27
ASSLRWDREGDEQF,TRBD1,TRBJ2-1,NA,TRBV27
ASSQGQGARETQY,TRBD1,TRBJ2-5,NA,TRBV19
ASSPRDFSNEQF,NA,TRBJ2-1,NA,TRBV11-3
ASSEQVNTEAF,NA,TRBJ1-1,NA,TRBV10-2
ASSGTRTGGETQY,TRBD1,TRBJ2-5,NA,TRBV5-1
ASSTTWGDSPLH,NA,TRBJ1-6,NA,TRBV3-1/TRBV3-2
ASSDTGMSGYT,NA,TRBJ1-2,NA,TRBV2
ASSEGGHYGYT,NA,TRBJ1-2,NA,TRBV2
ASIRTSGNQETQY,TRBD2,TRBJ2-5,NA,TRBV10-1
AITTGQLTEAF,TRBD1,TRBJ1-1,NA,TRBV10-3
ASSEYGTAYTGANVLT,TRBD1,TRBJ2-6,few,TRBV2
ASSQGTVDYGYT,TRBD1,TRBJ1-2,few,TRBV14
ASSTTGTGVGDTQY,TRBD1,TRBJ2-3,NA,TRBV18
ASGRGQGHYGYT,TRBD1,TRBJ1-2,once,TRBV12-5
ASGRQDGYT,NA,TRBJ1-2,NA,TRBV2
ASSEVEWLASSSYEQY,NA,TRBJ2-7,NA,TRBV6-1
ASSFKAGGFTGELF,TRBD1,TRBJ2-2,NA,TRBV27
ASSPGSGEGTEAF,NA,TRBJ1-1,NA,TRBV18
ASRYGLLKGGNTENEQF,NA,TRBJ2-1,once,TRBV5-1